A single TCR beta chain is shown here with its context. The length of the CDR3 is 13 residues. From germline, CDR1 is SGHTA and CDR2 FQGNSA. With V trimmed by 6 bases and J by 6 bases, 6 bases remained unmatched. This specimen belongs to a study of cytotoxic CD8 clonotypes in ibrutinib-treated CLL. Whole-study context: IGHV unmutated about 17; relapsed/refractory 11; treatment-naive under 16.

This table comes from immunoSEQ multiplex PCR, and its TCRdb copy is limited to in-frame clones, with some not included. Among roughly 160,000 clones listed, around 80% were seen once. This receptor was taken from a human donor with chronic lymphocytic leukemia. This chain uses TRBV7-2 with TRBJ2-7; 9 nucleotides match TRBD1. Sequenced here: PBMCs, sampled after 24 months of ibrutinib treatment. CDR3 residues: CASSRQGVSEQYF. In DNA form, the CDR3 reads TGTGCCAGCAGTCGACAGGGGGTGTCCGAGCAGTACTTC.